The T cell receptor (beta chain) described here comes from a study of T cells after posttransplantation cyclophosphamide. Study results and caveats: Tissue-infiltrating T cells from skin or gut overlapped little with blood T cells.

Concerning this clone: Its antigen is currently unknown.

Produced via immunoSEQ multiplex PCR; TCRdb's table is partial and in-frame only. The sample includes a few thousand clones, about 80% seen only once; the top ten take approximately 4%. Cyclophosphamide on days +3 and +4 followed busulfan-fludarabine conditioning and a marrow graft. Trimming removed 5 bases from V and 2 bases from J, with 14 bases in between. This CDR3 contains 15 residues. Per the germline V gene, CDR1 is PRHDT and CDR2 is FYEKMQ (reference sequence). This clonotype originated in a male patient aged 50 to 60 who received an allogeneic stem cell transplant from a related donor and was CMV-positive. Some T cells could come from the graft donor. The sample in question was PBMCs, obtained after allogeneic stem cell transplant with posttransplant cyclophosphamide. The chain employs TRBV13 and TRBJ2-3; possibly TRBD1 for D (8 bases). CDR3: CASSHRGGVTDTQYF. In nucleotides, the CDR3 is TGTGCCAGCAGCCACAGGGGGGGGGTCACAGATACGCAGTATTTT. The entire variable domain, with the rest obtained from reference TRBV13 and TRBJ2-3, is as follows: AAGVIQSPRHLIKEKRETATLKCYPIPRHDTVYWYQQGPGQDPQFLISFYEKMQSDKGSIPDRFSAQQFSDYHSELNMSSLELGDSALYFCASSHRGGVTDTQYFGPGTRLTVL.